This T cell receptor beta chain was sequenced during a study of CD8 T cells in Susac syndrome. The CDR3 covers 14 residues. V lost 4 bases to trimming and J lost 5 bases, with 14 bases between them. Per germline, CDR1 MDHEN and CDR2 SYDVKM. With random hexamers, reverse transcription was performed on about 0.45 to 1 ug of RNA. MiXCR, applied by TCRdb to the immunoSEQ multiplex PCR reads, yields one record per CDR3 protein. The sample shows some 120,000 distinct CDR3 sequences, 90% to 95% of them seen only once. Input material: CD4+ T cells from PBMCs. The TCR originated in a human donor in good health. The genes are TRBV28 and TRBJ2-5, with D possibly being TRBD2 (7 bases). DNA for the CDR3: TGTGCCAGCAGTTCCCCCGGGGGGCTTGAGACCCAGTACTTC. Protein product: CASSSPGGLETQYF.